The 29 T cell receptor beta chains reported below all come from one sample, sequenced in a study of blood T cell repertoires in COVID-19. Some clones are missing from TCRdb's copy, which holds only in-frame ones; the method was immunoSEQ multiplex PCR. The table lists tens of thousands of clones, more than 80% of them singletons, with around 13% in the top ten. Material for sequencing was peripheral blood. Receptors were obtained from a man in his forties or fifties with active or convalescent COVID-19.

This chain uses TRBV9 with TRBJ2-2; 7 bases agree with TRBD2. Germline assignment: CDR1 SGDLS and CDR2 YYNGEE. This CDR3 contains 16 residues. After removal of 0 bases from V and 2 bases from J, the junction contained 4 bases not matched to a gene. The CDR3 is CASSVEGTINTGELFF. CDR3 nucleotide sequence: TGTGCCAGCAGCGTAGAGGGGACTATAAACACCGGGGAGCTGTTTTTT.

The chain carries TRBV7-9 and TRBJ2-1, with D possibly being TRBD2 (6 bases). Germline V gives CDR1 SEHNR, CDR2 FQNEAQ (reference sequence). There are 16 residues in the CDR3. V shed 5 bases and J shed 0 bases, with 14 bases lying between them. The chain's CDR3 is CASSRRDSSSYNEQFF. In nucleotides, the CDR3 is TGTGCCAGCAGCAGAAGGGACTCCAGCTCCTACAATGAGCAGTTCTTC.

The chain employs TRBV3-1 (or the pseudogene TRBV3-2) and TRBJ2-7; 7 nucleotides match TRBD1. After removal of 4 bases from V and 4 bases from J, the junction contained 4 bases not matched to a gene. This CDR3 has 13 amino acids. CDR1 and CDR2 from the germline V gene are LGHDT and YNNKEL (reference sequence). CDR3 coding DNA: TGTGCCAGCAGCCTACAGGGGTCGTACGAGCAGTACTTC. Protein product: CASSLQGSYEQYF.

This sequence joins TRBV9 and TRBJ1-1; 8 bases line up with TRBD1. J lost 6 bases, V lost 4 bases, and 11 bases had no gene match. CDR3 length: 15 amino acids. Germline-derived CDR1 and CDR2 are SGDLS and YYNGEE. CDR3 in amino acids: CASSPRQGTLAEAFF. The CDR3 DNA reads as TGTGCCAGCAGCCCGAGACAGGGGACTCTCGCTGAAGCTTTCTTT.

The CDR3 loop is CASSVGDRAGLMNTEAFF. DNA of the CDR3: TGTGCCAGCAGCGTAGGGGACAGGGCCGGCTTGATGAACACTGAAGCTTTCTTT. The rearrangement uses TRBV9 and TRBJ1-1; 9 positions agree with TRBD1. The V and J ends lost 0 bases and 0 bases, in that order; junction bases with no gene match: 9. This CDR3 contains 18 residues. The germline V gene has CDR1 SGDLS and CDR2 YYNGEE.

The rearrangement links TRBV10-3 to TRBJ2-1, with 10 bases that match TRBD1. Trimming at V came to 3 bases and at J to 4 bases, leaving 6 bases not matched to a gene. Germline V gene lookup returns CDR1 ENHRY and CDR2 SYGVKD. This CDR3 is built from 16 residues. The CDR3 loop reads CAISDPGTGAYNEQFF. The CDR3 nucleotides read TGTGCCATCAGTGACCCCGGGACAGGGGCTTACAATGAGCAGTTCTTC.

The V and J genes are TRBV14 and TRBJ2-5, with TRBD1 matching over 8 bases. Germline V CDR1 and CDR2: SGHDN, FVKESK. CDR3 size: 15 residues. Trimming cost V 0 bases and J 5 bases; bases outside gene matches: 5. CDR3 nucleotide sequence: TGTGCCAGCAGCCAAGATACAGGGGGTGGGGAGACCCAGTACTTC. This encodes CASSQDTGGGETQYF.

The sample holds a few counts of this clone. The CDR3 DNA follows: TGTGCCAGCAGCCTCCCTACGGGCGGGGGGGCTGGGGCCAACGTCCTGACTTTC. It yields the protein CASSLPTGGGAGANVLTF. The rearrangement links TRBV3-1 (or the pseudogene TRBV3-2) to TRBJ2-6, with 9 bases fitting TRBD2. This CDR3 has 18 amino acids. CDR1 and CDR2 from the germline V gene are LGHDT and YNNKEL (reference sequence). With 4 bases clipped from V and 2 bases from J, the junction kept 9 bases outside the gene matches.

The chain combines TRBV28 with TRBJ1-5, with D possibly being TRBD1 (6 bases). The ends were cut back, 4 bases at V and 7 bases at J, with 11 bases in the middle. Germline CDR1 and CDR2: MDHEN and SYDVKM. The CDR3 is made up of 13 amino acids. CDR3 coding DNA: TGTGCCAGCAGTTCCAGGGGAGACCAGCCCCAGCATTTT. The encoded protein is CASSSRGDQPQHF.

The chain recombines TRBV5-1 with TRBJ2-1, with 8 bases aligning to TRBD1. Germline CDR1 and CDR2: SGHRS and YFSETQ. V dropped 2 bases and J dropped 2; count of bases not matched to a gene: 6. CDR3 length: 16 residues. The CDR3: CASSLRGQETYNEQFF. The DNA of the CDR3 is TGCGCCAGCAGCTTAAGGGGACAGGAAACCTACAATGAGCAGTTCTTC.

The CDR3 reads CATIRDRGSPGVTEAFF. CDR3 nucleotides: TGTGCCACAATCCGGGACAGGGGCTCTCCGGGGGTCACTGAAGCTTTCTTT. This chain connects TRBV24-1 to TRBJ1-1, with 10 bases that match TRBD1. Unmatched junction bases numbered 17, after V lost 10 bases and J lost 4 bases. The germline CDR1 and CDR2 sequences are KGHDR and SFDVKD. This CDR3 has 17 residues.

CDR3 loop: CASSFDSDSYEQYF. Written as DNA, the CDR3 is TGCGCCAGCAGCTTCGATTCAGACTCCTACGAGCAGTACTTC. This chain joins TRBV5-1 and TRBJ2-7; D ambiguous. In germline, CDR1 is SGHRS, CDR2 YFSETQ. The CDR3 consists of 14 residues. The ends were cut back, 2 bases at V and 0 bases at J, with 9 bases in the middle.

This chain joins TRBV9 and TRBJ2-7; TRBD2 agrees at 10 bases. V trimming: 3 bases; J trimming: 2 bases; junction bases outside the gene matches: 5. The CDR3 spans 15 residues. CDR1 SGDLS and CDR2 YYNGEE come from the germline V gene. The CDR3 bases are TGTGCCAGCAGCGGGACAAGCGGGGGGGCCTACGAGCAGTACTTC. Amino acids: CASSGTSGGAYEQYF.

The chain has TRBV5-8 and TRBJ2-5, with a weak D call TRBD1 (6 bases). Germline-derived CDR1 and CDR2 are SGHTS and YDEGEE. V was shortened by 4 bases and J by 5 bases, with 18 bases between the two germline ends. This CDR3 has 15 amino acids. In DNA, the CDR3 is TGTGCCAGCAGCACAGACAGGACGGTGGGGGAGACCCAGTACTTC. This translates into CASSTDRTVGETQYF. Drawing the rest from reference TRBV5-8 and TRBJ2-5, the complete variable domain is EAGVTQSPTHLIKTRGQQATLRCSPISGHTSVYWYQQALGLGLQFLLWYDEGEERNRGNFPPRFSGRQFPNYSSELNVNALELEDSALYLCASSTDRTVGETQYFGPGTRLLVL.

The chain couples TRBV11-2 to TRBJ1-6; no clear D gene. The CDR3 contains 16 residues. Trimming removed 6 bases at V and 4 bases at J, with 16 bases between. Germline V gene data show CDR1 as SGHAT and CDR2 as FQNNGV. In nucleotides, the CDR3 is TGTGCCAGCAGGGCTTCAGATTCTAGGTATAATTCACCCCTCCACTTT. Translating it yields CASRASDSRYNSPLHF.

This rearrangement joins TRBV30 to TRBJ1-1; D unclear. The length of the CDR3 is 13 residues. Germline values: CDR1 GTSNPN, CDR2 SVGIG (reference sequence). V was trimmed by 4 bases and J by 1 base, leaving 10 bases between them. The CDR3 DNA sequence: TGTGCCTGGAAACAAACACGGAACACTGAAGCTTTCTTT. This gives the protein CAWKQTRNTEAFF.

The chain couples TRBV6-5 to TRBJ2-7; TRBD1 aligns across 7 bases. With V trimmed by 6 bases and J by 2 bases, 7 bases remained unmatched. This CDR3 has 14 amino acids. Germline loops: CDR1 MNHEY, CDR2 SVGAGI. This CDR3 is CASSQDREAYEQYF. The CDR3 nucleotides read TGTGCCAGCAGCCAAGACAGGGAAGCCTACGAGCAGTACTTC.

The rearrangement joins TRBV5-1 to TRBJ1-1; D remains unclear. V was pared by 6 bases and J by 0 bases, with 6 bases between. This CDR3 has 12 residues. Germline-derived CDR1 and CDR2 are SGHRS and YFSETQ. CDR3 loop: CASNGMNTEAFF. The CDR3 DNA reads as TGCGCCAGCAACGGGATGAACACTGAAGCTTTCTTT.

The chain combines TRBV7-8 with TRBJ2-7; a possible D gene is TRBD2 (6 bases). The germline V and J ends were trimmed by 4 bases and 0 bases, with 16 bases remaining between them. CDR3 length: 16 residues. The germline gives CDR1 SGHVS, CDR2 FQNEAQ. The CDR3 DNA sequence: TGTGCCAGCAGCTCCCGAGGAATGGGGGGCTCCTACGAGCAGTACTTC. It translates to CASSSRGMGGSYEQYF.

The CDR3 protein is CASSDGTLWDYGYTF. CDR3 coding DNA: TGTGCCAGCAGTGACGGGACACTCTGGGACTATGGCTACACCTTC. The rearrangement joins TRBV6-1 to TRBJ1-2, with a possible D match to TRBD1 (6 bases). CDR1 MNHNS and CDR2 SASEGT come from the germline V gene. This CDR3 has 15 residues. Trimming stripped 3 bases from V and 3 bases from J, with 14 bases between.

This clone has more than one count but fewer than ten. This chain joins TRBV6-5 and TRBJ1-2; D remains unclear. Trimming took 7 bases from V and 5 from J, leaving 17 bases between them. Germline CDR1 is MNHEY and CDR2 is SVGAGI. The CDR3 has 14 residues. The CDR3 protein is CASIDAGYRYGYTF. The CDR3 DNA follows: TGTGCCAGCATCGACGCGGGGTACCGTTATGGCTACACCTTC.

This clone appeared once. V is TRBV6-5 and J is TRBJ1-5, with TRBD1 identical over 9 bases. Germline lookup yields CDR1 MNHEY and CDR2 SVGAGI. The CDR3 sequence is 15 residues long. Germline trimming cut 6 bases from V and 4 bases from J; bases unmatched to any gene: 7. The CDR3, as DNA: TGTGCCAGCAGACCGGGACAGGGTCGAAATCAGCCCCAGCATTTT. Translated, it gives CASRPGQGRNQPQHF.

V gene TRBV18 combines with J gene TRBJ2-7; 9 bases map to TRBD1. CDR3 length: 15 residues. CDR1 is KGHSH and CDR2 is LQKENI in the germline V gene. V dropped 5 bases and J dropped 2; count of bases not matched to a gene: 7. CDR3 sequence: CASSSSGTGTYEQYF. The CDR3 nucleotides read TGTGCCAGCTCATCCTCCGGGACAGGGACCTACGAGCAGTACTTC.

The chain uses TRBV27 and TRBJ2-2; D gene uncertain. CDR1 and CDR2 from the germline V gene are MNHEY and SMNVEV (reference sequence). The ends were cut back, 6 bases at V and 5 bases at J, with 4 bases in the middle. CDR3 size: 11 residues. CDR3 bases: TGTGCCAGCAGCCATACCGGGGAGCTGTTTTTT. Amino acids: CASSHTGELFF.

The chain employs TRBV5-1 and TRBJ1-3; no reliable D call. CDR1 is SGHRS, CDR2 YFSETQ, per germline. The CDR3 is made up of 11 amino acids. Trimming took 5 bases from V and 7 from J, leaving 7 bases between them. CDR3 sequence (DNA): TGCGCCAGCAGTAATAGTAACACCATATATTTT. Protein: CASSNSNTIYF.

Written as DNA, the CDR3 is TGTGCCAGCAGCTTAGATCCCGGACAGGGCAATGGCTACACCTTC. This gives the protein CASSLDPGQGNGYTF. V is TRBV7-9 and J is TRBJ1-2; 8 bases fit TRBD1. CDR1 is SEHNR and CDR2 is FQNEAQ in the germline V gene (reference sequence). V shed 1 base, J shed 6 bases, and the junction held 7 bases outside the gene matches. This CDR3 has 15 amino acids.

The rearrangement joins TRBV2 to TRBJ2-3; TRBD1 is a possible D gene (5 bases). Trimming left V 3 bases short and J 1 base short, with 8 bases between. Germline V gene data show CDR1 as SNHLY and CDR2 as FYNNEI. CDR3 length: 14 residues. CDR3 sequence: CASSEIQGTDTQYF. In DNA form, the CDR3 reads TGTGCCAGCAGTGAGATACAGGGCACAGATACGCAGTATTTT.

This chain uses TRBV6-5 with TRBJ2-7; 8 nucleotides align to TRBD1. Trimming at V came to 8 bases and at J to 0 bases, leaving 6 bases not matched to a gene. Germline V gives CDR1 MNHEY, CDR2 SVGAGI. The CDR3 runs to 14 residues. For the CDR3, the DNA is TGTGCCAGCGGAATGGACAGGGCCTCCTACGAGCAGTACTTC. Translation gives CASGMDRASYEQYF.

The chain is built from TRBV2 and TRBJ1-2, with 11 positions matching TRBD1. V shed 6 bases and J 0 bases; nucleotides not matched to a gene: 6. Germline loops: CDR1 SNHLY, CDR2 FYNNEI. The CDR3 length is 16 residues. The CDR3 loop reads CASRSRDRGANYGYTF. The CDR3 DNA follows: TGTGCCAGCAGATCCCGGGACAGGGGGGCTAACTATGGCTACACCTTC.